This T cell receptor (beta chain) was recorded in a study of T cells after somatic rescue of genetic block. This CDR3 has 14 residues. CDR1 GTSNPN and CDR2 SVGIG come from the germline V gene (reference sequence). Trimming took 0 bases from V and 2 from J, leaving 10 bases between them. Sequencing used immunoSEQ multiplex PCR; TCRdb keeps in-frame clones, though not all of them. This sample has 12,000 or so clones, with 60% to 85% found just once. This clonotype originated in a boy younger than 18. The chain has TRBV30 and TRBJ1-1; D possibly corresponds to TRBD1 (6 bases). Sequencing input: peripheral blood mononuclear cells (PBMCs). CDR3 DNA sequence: TGTGCCTGGAGTGTGGACAGAAGTAACACTGAAGCTTTCTTT. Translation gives CAWSVDRSNTEAFF.